A selection of T cell receptor beta chains follows, all from one sample in a study of control samples from healthy donors and cancer patients. Measured with immunoSEQ multiplex PCR; TCRdb has only the in-frame clones, and not every one. There are roughly 86,000 clones in the sample; 90% occur only once, and around 3.5% lies in the top ten. The sequenced sample consisted of blood. The receptors shown here come from a woman between 18 and 30 years old in good health. The CDR3 runs from the conserved cysteine through the conserved F or W. D genes are given only for firm matches. Rows may omit the clone size; those that give it use once, few, many or a size class.

V: TRBV5-1; size: -; D: TRBD1; J: TRBJ2-3; CDR3: CAGSQGAPSDTQYF; DNA: TGCGCCGGCTCACAGGGGGCGCCGTCCGATACGCAGTATTTT
V: TRBV15; size: -; D: TRBD1; J: TRBJ2-1; CDR3: CATGDRDRAYNEQFF; DNA: TGTGCCACAGGAGACCGGGACAGGGCCTACAATGAGCAGTTCTTC
V: TRBV5-4; size: -; D: TRBD2; J: TRBJ2-7; CDR3: CASSLGEGLAGESYEQYF; DNA: TGTGCCAGCAGCTTGGGTGAGGGACTAGCGGGGGAATCCTACGAGCAGTACTTC
V: TRBV12-3/TRBV12-4; size: -; D: -; J: TRBJ1-2; CDR3: CASSLVRNGYTF; DNA: TGTGCCAGCAGTTTAGTGAGGAATGGCTACACCTTC
V: TRBV4-1; size: few; D: -; J: TRBJ1-5; CDR3: CASSQGSGEMSNQPQHF; DNA: TGCGCCAGCAGCCAAGGATCAGGGGAAATGAGCAATCAGCCCCAGCATTTT
V: TRBV27; size: -; D: TRBD1; J: TRBJ2-7; CDR3: CASSPTGGSEQYF; DNA: TGTGCCAGCAGTCCCACAGGGGGGTCCGAGCAGTACTTC
V: TRBV13; size: -; D: -; J: TRBJ2-6; CDR3: CASSFPSDSSGANVLTF; DNA: TGTGCCAGCAGCTTCCCCTCGGACAGTTCTGGGGCCAACGTCCTGACTTTC
V: TRBV5-1; size: once; D: -; J: TRBJ1-1; CDR3: CASSLVAGNTEAFF; DNA: TGCGCCAGCAGCTTGGTGGCTGGGAACACTGAAGCTTTCTTT
V: TRBV11-3; size: -; D: TRBD1; J: TRBJ1-2; CDR3: CASSAGQGLIYGYTF; DNA: TGTGCCAGCAGCGCGGGACAGGGGTTGATCTATGGCTACACCTTC
V: TRBV7-8; size: -; D: TRBD1; J: TRBJ1-1; CDR3: CASSLKTGGISEAFF; DNA: TGTGCCAGCAGCCTAAAGACAGGGGGCATCTCTGAAGCTTTCTTT
V: TRBV6-1; size: once; D: -; J: TRBJ1-6; CDR3: CASSERGGTSNSPLHF; DNA: TGTGCCAGCAGTGAAAGGGGGGGCACCTCTAATTCACCCCTCCACTTT
V: TRBV5-4; size: -; D: -; J: TRBJ2-6; CDR3: CASSFYFSAGANVLTF; DNA: TGTGCCAGCAGCTTTTATTTTTCTGCTGGGGCCAACGTCCTGACTTTC
V: TRBV6-1; size: -; D: -; J: TRBJ1-5; CDR3: CASSERGQGDDQPQHF; DNA: TGTGCCAGCAGTGAACGGGGGCAGGGTGATGATCAGCCCCAGCATTTT
V: TRBV2; size: few; D: -; J: TRBJ2-7; CDR3: CASKKGGSYEQYF; DNA: TGTGCCAGCAAAAAGGGGGGGTCCTACGAGCAGTACTTC
V: TRBV9; size: few; D: -; J: TRBJ1-6; CDR3: CASSVGPEDGNSPLHF; DNA: TGTGCCAGCAGCGTCGGACCAGAGGATGGCAATTCACCCCTCCACTTT
V: TRBV3-1/TRBV3-2; size: -; D: -; J: TRBJ1-2; CDR3: CASSQESQEAGYTF; DNA: TGTGCCAGCAGCCAAGAAAGTCAGGAGGCTGGCTACACCTTC
V: TRBV7-9; size: -; D: -; J: TRBJ1-4; CDR3: CASSLDVWGTNEKLFF; DNA: TGTGCCAGCAGCTTAGATGTGTGGGGGACTAATGAAAAACTGTTTTTT
V: TRBV6-5; size: -; D: -; J: TRBJ1-3; CDR3: CASSLNSGNTIYF; DNA: TGTGCCAGCAGTCTGAACTCTGGAAACACCATATATTTT
V: TRBV2; size: -; D: -; J: TRBJ2-7; CDR3: CASSGTSYEQYF; DNA: TGTGCCAGCAGTGGGACAAGCTACGAGCAGTACTTC
V: TRBV27; size: -; D: -; J: TRBJ1-1; CDR3: CASSPLDRTLMLCF; DNA: TGTGCCAGCAGTCCCTTAGACAGGACCTTAATGCTTTGTTTT
V: TRBV18; size: once; D: -; J: TRBJ1-3; CDR3: CASSPDRGNTIYF; DNA: TGTGCCAGCTCACCCGACAGGGGAAACACCATATATTTT
V: TRBV5-4; size: -; D: -; J: TRBJ2-7; CDR3: CASSLGGGASEQYF; DNA: TGTGCCAGCAGCCTGGGAGGGGGCGCCTCCGAGCAGTACTTC
V: TRBV10-1; size: -; D: -; J: TRBJ2-1; CDR3: CASSESLGPWGYEQFF; DNA: TGCGCCAGCAGTGAGTCTTTGGGACCGTGGGGCTATGAGCAGTTCTTC
V: TRBV3-1/TRBV3-2; size: once; D: -; J: TRBJ1-3; CDR3: CASSQRGTYSGNTIYF; DNA: TGTGCCAGCAGCCAACGAGGGACCTACTCTGGAAACACCATATATTTT
V: TRBV6-1; size: -; D: -; J: TRBJ1-3; CDR3: CASSEALLVISGNTIYF; DNA: TGTGCCAGCAGTGAAGCGCTTCTGGTTATCTCTGGAAACACCATATATTTT
V: TRBV9; size: -; D: -; J: TRBJ1-3; CDR3: CASSVDSGGTIYF; DNA: TGTGCCAGCAGCGTAGACAGCGGGGGCACCATATATTTT
V: TRBV12-5; size: -; D: -; J: TRBJ1-1; CDR3: CASALGGQNTEAFF; DNA: TGTGCTAGTGCCCTGGGGGGACAGAACACTGAAGCTTTCTTT
V: TRBV7-8; size: -; D: TRBD2; J: TRBJ2-1; CDR3: CASSGSGVRDEQFF; DNA: TGTGCCAGCAGCGGTAGCGGGGTTAGGGATGAGCAGTTCTTC
V: TRBV2; size: -; D: -; J: TRBJ1-1; CDR3: CASSEEAQNTEAFF; DNA: TGTGCCAGCAGTGAAGAGGCCCAAAACACTGAAGCTTTCTTT
V: TRBV3-1/TRBV3-2; size: -; D: TRBD1; J: TRBJ1-2; CDR3: CASSQPGQGVGHGYTF; DNA: TGTGCCAGCAGCCAACCGGGACAGGGAGTAGGGCATGGCTACACCTTC
V: TRBV20-1; size: -; D: -; J: TRBJ1-1; CDR3: CSALWRTEAFF; DNA: TGCAGTGCCCTATGGAGGACTGAAGCTTTCTTT
V: TRBV4-2; size: once; D: -; J: TRBJ1-5; CDR3: CASSQVQINQPQHF; DNA: TGTGCCAGCAGCCAAGTACAGATCAATCAGCCCCAGCATTTT